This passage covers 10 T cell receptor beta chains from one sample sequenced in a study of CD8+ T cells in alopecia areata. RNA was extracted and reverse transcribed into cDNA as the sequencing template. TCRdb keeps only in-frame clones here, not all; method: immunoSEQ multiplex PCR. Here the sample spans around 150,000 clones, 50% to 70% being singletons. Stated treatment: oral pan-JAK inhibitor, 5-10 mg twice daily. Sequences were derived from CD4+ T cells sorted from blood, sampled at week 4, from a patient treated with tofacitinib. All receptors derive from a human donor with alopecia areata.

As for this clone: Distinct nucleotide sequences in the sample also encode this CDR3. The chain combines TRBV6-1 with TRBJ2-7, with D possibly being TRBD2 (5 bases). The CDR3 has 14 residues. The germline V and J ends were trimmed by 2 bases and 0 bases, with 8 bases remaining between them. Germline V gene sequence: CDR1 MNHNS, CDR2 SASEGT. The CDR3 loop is CASSEQGSSYEQYF. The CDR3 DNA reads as TGTGCCAGCAGTGAACAAGGGAGCTCCTACGAGCAGTACTTC.

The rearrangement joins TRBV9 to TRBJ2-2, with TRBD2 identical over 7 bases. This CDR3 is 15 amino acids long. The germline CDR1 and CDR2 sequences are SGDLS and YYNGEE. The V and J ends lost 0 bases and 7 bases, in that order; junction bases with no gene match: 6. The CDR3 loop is CASSVAPGRGGELFF. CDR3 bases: TGTGCCAGCAGCGTAGCTCCAGGGAGGGGCGGGGAGCTGTTTTTT.

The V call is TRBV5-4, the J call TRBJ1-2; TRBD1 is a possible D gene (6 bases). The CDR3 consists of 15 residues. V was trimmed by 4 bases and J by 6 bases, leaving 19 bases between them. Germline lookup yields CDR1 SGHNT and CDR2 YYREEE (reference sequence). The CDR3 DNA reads TGTGCCAGCAGCCCGGAGGTCGGCAGGGGCGATGGCTACACCTTC. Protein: CASSPEVGRGDGYTF.

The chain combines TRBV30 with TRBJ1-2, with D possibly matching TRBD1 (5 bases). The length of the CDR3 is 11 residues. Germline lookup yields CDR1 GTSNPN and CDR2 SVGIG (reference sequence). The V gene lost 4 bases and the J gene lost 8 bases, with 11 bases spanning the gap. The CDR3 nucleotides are TGTGCCTGGACAGGGCAAGGAGGCTACACCTTC. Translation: CAWTGQGGYTF.

The CDR3 region is CSAMTGLGYTF. DNA of the CDR3: TGCAGTGCTATGACAGGGCTTGGCTACACCTTC. The chain employs TRBV20-1 and TRBJ1-2; 7 bases agree with TRBD1. In germline, CDR1 is DFQATT, CDR2 SNEGSKA (reference sequence). V dropped 4 bases and J dropped 7; count of bases not matched to a gene: 3. The CDR3 covers 11 residues.

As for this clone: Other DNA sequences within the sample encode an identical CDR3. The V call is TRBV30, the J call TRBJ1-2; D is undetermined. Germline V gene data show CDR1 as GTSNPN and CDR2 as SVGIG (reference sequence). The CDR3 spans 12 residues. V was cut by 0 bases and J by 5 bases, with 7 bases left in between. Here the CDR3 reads CAWSVLDYGYTF. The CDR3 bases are TGTGCCTGGAGTGTTTTGGATTATGGCTACACCTTC.

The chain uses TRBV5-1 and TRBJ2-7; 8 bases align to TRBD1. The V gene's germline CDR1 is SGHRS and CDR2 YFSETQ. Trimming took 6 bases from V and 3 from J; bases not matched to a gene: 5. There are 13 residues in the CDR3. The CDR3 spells CASTSTGGYEQYF. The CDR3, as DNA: TGCGCCAGCACCTCAACAGGGGGCTACGAGCAGTACTTC.

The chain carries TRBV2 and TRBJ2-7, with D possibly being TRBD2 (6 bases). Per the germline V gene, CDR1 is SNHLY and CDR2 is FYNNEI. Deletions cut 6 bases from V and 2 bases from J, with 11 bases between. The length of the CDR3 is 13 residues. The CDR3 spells CASSLTRAYEQYF. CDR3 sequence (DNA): TGTGCCAGCAGCCTGACTAGAGCCTACGAGCAGTACTTC. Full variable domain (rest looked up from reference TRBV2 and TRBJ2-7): EPEVTQTPSHQVTQMGQEVILRCVPISNHLYFYWYRQILGQKVEFLVSFYNNEISEKSEIFDDQFSVERPDGSNFTLKIRSTKLEDSAMYFCASSLTRAYEQYFGPGTRLTVT.

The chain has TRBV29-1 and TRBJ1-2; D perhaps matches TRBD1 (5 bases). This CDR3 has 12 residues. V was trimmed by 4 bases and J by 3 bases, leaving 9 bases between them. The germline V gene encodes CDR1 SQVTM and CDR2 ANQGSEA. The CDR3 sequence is CSVVPQDYGYTF. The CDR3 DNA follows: TGCAGCGTTGTCCCACAGGACTATGGCTACACCTTC.

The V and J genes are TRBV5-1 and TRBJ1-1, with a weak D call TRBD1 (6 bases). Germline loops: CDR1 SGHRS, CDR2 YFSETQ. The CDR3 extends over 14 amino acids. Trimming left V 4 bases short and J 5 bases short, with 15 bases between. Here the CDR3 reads CASSLAGAETEAFF. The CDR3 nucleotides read TGCGCCAGCAGCCTGGCAGGGGCGGAAACTGAAGCTTTCTTT.